The text below deals with one T cell receptor (beta chain). Its antigen remains unidentified. Within one base of it there is no much larger clone, and no base qualities were kept. The sample originates from a study of blood T cell repertoires in COVID-19 (dated by TCRdb to 2019 to 2021). As for the study more broadly: The collaborator samples originated in the United States, Italy and Spain and spanned the acute and convalescent phases of COVID-19. The prospective study material was composed of cDNA or gDNA derived from T cells, B-cell-depleted T cells, or PBMCs. The dataset comprised deeply sampled blood TCRbeta repertoires from subjects exposed to, actively infected with, or recovered from COVID-19. A freely available public database, intended as a resource for researchers studying the immune response to SARS-CoV-2, is where the repertoires were released. The samples were drawn from two sources: the first 160 participants of the ongoing ImmuneRACE study, and 1,200 or so subjects contributed by 6 global collaborators. Nearly every sample came with metadata listing a de-identified subject ID, COVID-19 status, age in years and sex. Where available, HLA class I and class II types were taken from metadata supplied by the sample provider and were not determined by assay-based typing. Broad study findings and their caveats: The quantity of clinical and demographic metadata differed by source and by participant and was supplied without curation.

The immunoSEQ Assay, a bias-controlled multiplex PCR, was used to amplify TCRbeta CDR3 regions from genomic DNA. Regarding the original processing steps: The number of nucleated cells in each sample was estimated from the amplification of reference gene primers within the assay. Sequence reads were collapsed and filtered to measure the absolute abundance of every unique TCRbeta CDR3 rearrangement. For each sample, productive Simpson clonality was calculated by taking the square root of Simpson's diversity index across productive rearrangements. In its TCRdb copy, this immuneACCESS table keeps in-frame sequences only and misses some clones. Where compared with another copy, unresolved V genes explain less than half of these, and the others have no known cause. That table furnishes V, J and clone size, whereas the DNA furnished D and trimming. The sample yields 250,000 or so clones; roughly 87% were counted once. Roughly 4.5% of the sample goes to the ten largest clones.

The CDR3 contains 14 residues, cysteine and phenylalanine counted. The entry retains the CDR3 DNA only, 42 bases that are in frame from base 1. CDR1 and CDR2 were assigned from the germline V gene (reference sequence) as MNHNY and SVGAGI. Compared with germline, V lacks 2 bases and J lacks 6 bases; bases without a gene match: 4. Another Seattle source contributed samples from volunteer blood donors who had recovered from COVID-19. The collaborating institutions used their own protocols to collect whole blood in K2EDTA tubes. Collaborator samples were shipped for TCRbeta analysis as frozen whole blood, isolated PBMCs, or DNA extracted from either sample type.

The sample was peripheral blood. The receptor's source is a middle-aged woman who had recovered from COVID-19. The rearranged chain carries TRBV6-6 and TRBJ1-5, and TRBD1 matches 7 of the central bases. The bases are TGTGCCAGCAGTTACAGAACAGGGGTTCAGCCCCAGCATTTT. Protein translation: CASSYRTGVQPQHF.